The 26 T cell receptor beta chains reported below all come from one sample, sequenced in a study of CD8 T cell repertoires and HIV-1 epitope variants. Antigens for these TCRs are unknown. The data were produced by immunoSEQ multiplex PCR, yet TCRdb's version contains in-frame clones alone and is incomplete. The data hold 6,800 or so clones, with more than 55% observed a single time. The sequencing input was cultured CD8+ T cells derived from PBMCs. The receptors derive from a male donor with HIV.

The V call is TRBV2, the J call TRBJ1-5; weak D call: TRBD1 (5 bases). This CDR3 region has 14 residues. V was pared by 6 bases and J by 7 bases, with 16 bases between. CDR1 SNHLY and CDR2 FYNNEI come from the germline V gene. CDR3 in amino acids: CASSPNRLQQPQHF. CDR3 in DNA: TGTGCCAGCAGCCCGAACAGGTTACAACAGCCCCAGCATTTT.

The chain uses TRBV6-5 and TRBJ1-1; tentative D call: TRBD1 (6 bases). The germline V gene encodes CDR1 MNHEY and CDR2 SVGAGI. V was shortened by 4 bases and J by 0 bases, with 12 bases between the two germline ends. The CDR3 runs 15 residues. CDR3 residues: CASSSQGSLNTEAFF. Here the CDR3 DNA reads TGTGCCAGCAGTTCACAGGGAAGCTTGAACACTGAAGCTTTCTTT.

The chain links TRBV2 to TRBJ2-3; D might be TRBD1 or TRBD2, each matching 5 bases. Germline CDR1 SNHLY, CDR2 FYNNEI. The CDR3 runs to 14 residues. Trimming removed 7 bases at V and 2 bases at J, with 13 bases between. The CDR3 DNA sequence: TGTGCCAGCAATACCGGGACCCTCACAGATACGCAGTATTTT. It yields the protein CASNTGTLTDTQYF.

The CDR3 is CASSPQPGQGRETQYF. The CDR3 bases are TGTGCCAGCAGCCCTCAACCGGGACAGGGGAGAGAGACCCAGTACTTC. The chain joins TRBV7-9 to TRBJ2-5; 10 bases agree with TRBD1. J was trimmed by 4 bases and V by 5 bases; bases with no gene match: 10. CDR1 SEHNR and CDR2 FQNEAQ come from the germline V gene (reference sequence). This CDR3 contains 16 residues. Based on the CDR3 plus reference TRBV7-9 and TRBJ2-5, the full variable domain is DTGVSQNPRHKITKRGQNVTFRCDPISEHNRLYWYRQTLGQGPEFLTYFQNEAQLEKSRLLSDRFSAERPKGSFSTLEIQRTEQGDSAMYLCASSPQPGQGRETQYFGPGTRLLVL.

The chain combines TRBV7-6 with TRBJ2-2, with unresolved D. The ends were cut back, 0 bases at V and 5 bases at J, with 1 base in the middle. Germline values: CDR1 SGHVS, CDR2 FNYEAQ. This CDR3 has 12 amino acids. CDR3 in amino acids: CASSLATGELFF. DNA of the CDR3: TGTGCCAGCAGCTTAGCGACCGGGGAGCTGTTTTTT. Looking up the rest from reference TRBV7-6 and TRBJ2-2 gives the full variable domain: GAGVSQSPRYKVTKRGQDVALRCDPISGHVSLYWYRQALGQGPEFLTYFNYEAQQDKSGLPNDRFSAERPEGSISTLTIQRTEQRDSAMYRCASSLATGELFFGEGSRLTVL.

The rearrangement uses TRBV7-2 and TRBJ2-7, with a weak D call TRBD2 (6 bases). Trimming cost V 4 bases and J 3 bases, with 16 bases left between them. CDR1 is SGHTA, CDR2 FQGNSA, per germline. This CDR3 has 15 residues. CDR3 residues: CASSSSGTGNYEQYF. In DNA form, the CDR3 reads TGTGCCAGCAGCTCCTCCGGGACTGGAAACTACGAGCAGTACTTC.

A note on this clone: The junction differs from germline at one of its ends, possibly a read error. The chain has TRBV7-7 and TRBJ2-1; D is perhaps TRBD2 (6 bases). Germline V gene data show CDR1 as SSHAT and CDR2 as FNYEAQ (reference sequence). The CDR3 sequence is 14 residues long. As DNA, the CDR3 is TGTGCTAGCAGCTCGGGACTGAACGACAATGAGCAGTTCTTC. Translating it yields CASSSGLNDNEQFF.

The J gene is TRBJ2-2, the V gene TRBV7-6; unclear D gene. Germline loops: CDR1 SGHVS, CDR2 FNYEAQ. V lost 5 bases to trimming and J lost 5 bases, with 6 bases between them. The CDR3 sequence is 12 residues long. CDR3 in amino acids: CASSAITGELFF. CDR3 in DNA: TGTGCCAGCAGCGCAATAACCGGGGAGCTGTTTTTT.

This clone appeared a few times. The chain joins TRBV7-2 to TRBJ1-4; no definite D call. Trimming cost V 1 base and J 4 bases, with 7 bases left between them. The CDR3 consists of 14 residues. Germline CDR1 is SGHTA and CDR2 is FQGNSA. CDR3 amino acids: CASSLGPFNEKLFF. CDR3 bases: TGTGCCAGCAGCTTAGGGCCCTTTAATGAAAAACTGTTTTTT. Based on the CDR3 plus reference TRBV7-2 and TRBJ1-4, the full variable domain is GAGVSQSPSNKVTEKGKDVELRCDPISGHTALYWYRQSLGQGLEFLIYFQGNSAPDKSGLPSDRFSAERTGGSVSTLTIQRTQQEDSAVYLCASSLGPFNEKLFFGSGTQLSVL.

The J gene is TRBJ1-1, the V gene TRBV7-3; D is undetermined. V lost 4 bases and J 0 bases, leaving 6 bases between the germline ends. This CDR3 region has 13 residues. CDR1 is SGHTA, CDR2 FQGTGA, per germline. CDR3 sequence: CASSSPLNTEAFF. DNA of the CDR3: TGTGCCAGCAGCTCCCCATTGAACACTGAAGCTTTCTTT. Full variable domain (missing parts from reference TRBV7-3 and TRBJ1-1): GAGVSQTPSNKVTEKGKYVELRCDPISGHTALYWYRQSLGQGPEFLIYFQGTGAADDSGLPNDRFFAVRPEGSVSTLKIQRTERGDSAVYLCASSSPLNTEAFFGQGTRLTVV.

This clone occurred a few times. The V and J genes are TRBV5-4 and TRBJ1-1, with TRBD1 as a possible D gene (5 bases). From germline, CDR1 is SGHNT and CDR2 YYREEE (reference sequence). The CDR3 sequence is 13 residues long. V was cut by 3 bases and J by 9 bases, with 15 bases left in between. The chain's CDR3 is CASSWNRDQKAFF. The CDR3 coding sequence is TGTGCCAGCAGCTGGAACCGGGACCAAAAAGCTTTCTTT.

The V and J genes are TRBV5-4 and TRBJ2-1, with TRBD2 identical over 8 bases. Looked up from germline, CDR1 is SGHNT and CDR2 is YYREEE (reference sequence). J lost 0 bases, V lost 0 bases, and 2 bases had no gene match. This CDR3 comprises 16 residues. The CDR3 DNA reads TGTGCCAGCAGCTTGGAGCGGGGGAGCTCCTACAATGAGCAGTTCTTC. It is translated as CASSLERGSSYNEQFF.

CDR3 coding DNA: TGCGCCAGCAGCCAAGAGGGGAATCAGATGAACACCGGGGAGCTGTTTTTT. Encoded protein: CASSQEGNQMNTGELFF. V is TRBV4-1 and J is TRBJ2-2; D not certain. Germline V gene sequence: CDR1 MGHRA, CDR2 YSYEKL. Trimming took off 0 bases at V and 1 base at J, with 12 bases between the two ends. The CDR3 totals 17 residues.

Details on this clone: This specimen includes other DNA sequences encoding the same CDR3. The chain uses TRBV5-2 and TRBJ1-2. TRBV5-2 is marked as a pseudogene. The CDR3 length is 16 residues. CDR3 protein: CASSQDPPDLDYGYTF. The CDR3 coding sequence is TGCGCCAGCAGCCAAGATCCCCCAGACTTGGACTATGGCTACACCTTC.

The chain combines TRBV28 with TRBJ1-3; no firm D call. The germline V gene encodes CDR1 MDHEN and CDR2 SYDVKM. The CDR3 runs 15 residues. The V end was cut by 2 bases, the J end by 0 bases, with 8 bases between. CDR3 in amino acids: CASSLGGNSGNTIYF. The CDR3 DNA is TGTGCCAGCAGTTTAGGTGGGAACTCTGGAAACACCATATATTTT. The full variable domain, rest sourced from reference TRBV28 and TRBJ1-3, is DVKVTQSSRYLVKRTGEKVFLECVQDMDHENMFWYRQDPGLGLRLIYFSYDVKMKEKGDIPEGYSVSREKKERFSLILESASTNQTSMYLCASSLGGNSGNTIYFGEGSWLTVV.

The chain carries TRBV9 and TRBJ2-2; no reliable D call. CDR1 is SGDLS and CDR2 is YYNGEE in the germline V gene. V was cut by 0 bases and J by 0 bases, with 12 bases left in between. The CDR3 runs 17 residues. The CDR3, as DNA: TGTGCCAGCAGCGTAGGAAGGTTTGCCGCGAACACCGGGGAGCTGTTTTTT. It translates to CASSVGRFAANTGELFF.

CDR3: CASSFASGSYEQYF. The CDR3 region has the DNA TGTGCCAGTAGTTTTGCGAGCGGGAGTTACGAGCAGTACTTC. The V and J genes are TRBV19 and TRBJ2-7, with 8 nucleotides matching TRBD2. Germline V gene lookup returns CDR1 LNHDA and CDR2 SQIVND (reference sequence). The junction had 7 bases not matched to a gene; V was cut back by 5 bases and J by 4 bases. The CDR3 covers 14 residues.

In DNA, the CDR3 is TGTGCCAGCAGTGACGGGACAGGGGGCGATGGCTACACCTTC. Translated, it gives CASSDGTGGDGYTF. The V and J genes are TRBV6-1 and TRBJ1-2; the match to TRBD1 covers 12 bases. Germline assignment: CDR1 MNHNS and CDR2 SASEGT. V lost 3 bases, J lost 6 bases, and 2 bases stayed unmatched. This CDR3 contains 14 residues.

The chain carries TRBV5-8 and TRBJ2-7; TRBD1 is a possible D gene (7 bases). Germline values: CDR1 SGHTS, CDR2 YDEGEE. Trimming stripped 4 bases from V and 5 bases from J, with 13 bases between. The CDR3 covers 13 residues. CDR3 amino acids: CASSGGGWDEQYF. The CDR3 DNA follows: TGTGCCAGCAGCGGAGGGGGCTGGGACGAGCAGTACTTC.

CDR3 amino acids: CASSSTKYEQYF. The CDR3 coding sequence is TGTGCCAGCAGTTCCACTAAGTACGAGCAGTACTTC. The chain joins TRBV28 to TRBJ2-7; no firm D call. Per germline, CDR1 MDHEN and CDR2 SYDVKM. V dropped 4 bases and J dropped 4 bases, with 8 bases sitting between them. The CDR3 has 12 residues.

V and J are TRBV6-5 and TRBJ1-2; a weak D match, TRBD1 (6 bases). Germline assignment: CDR1 MNHEY and CDR2 SVGAGI. CDR3 size: 13 residues. Trimming shortened V by 6 bases and J by 6 bases, and 14 bases separated the two germline ends. The chain's CDR3 is CASSPQGTDGYTF. CDR3 sequence (DNA): TGTGCCAGCAGCCCTCAGGGGACGGATGGCTACACCTTC.

CDR3 DNA sequence: TGTGCCAGCAGCTTAGGGGACAGTAGCACAGATACGCAGTATTTT. Translated, it gives CASSLGDSSTDTQYF. The J gene is TRBJ2-3, the V gene TRBV7-9; the match to TRBD1 covers 7 bases. J was trimmed by 0 bases and V by 1 base; bases with no gene match: 1. The CDR3 loop spans 15 amino acids. CDR1 and CDR2 (germline): SEHNR, FQNEAQ (reference sequence).

V and J are TRBV7-6 and TRBJ2-7, with a possible D match to TRBD1 (6 bases). The V gene's germline CDR1 is SGHVS and CDR2 FNYEAQ. The CDR3 is made up of 13 amino acids. V dropped 3 bases and J dropped 4 bases, with 10 bases sitting between them. The CDR3 here is CASSFGQSYEQYF. For the CDR3, the DNA is TGTGCCAGCAGCTTCGGACAGTCATACGAGCAGTACTTC.

CDR3 loop: CASSSDGASDEKLFF. The CDR3 nucleotides read TGTGCCAGCAGCTCAGACGGGGCTTCAGATGAAAAACTGTTTTTT. V is TRBV11-2 and J is TRBJ1-4; maybe TRBD1 (5 bases). The CDR3 is 15 amino acids. V lost 4 bases and J 6 bases, leaving 15 bases between the germline ends. Germline V gene data show CDR1 as SGHAT and CDR2 as FQNNGV.

The chain carries TRBV15 and TRBJ2-7, with 10 bases aligning to TRBD1. Germline CDR1 LNHNV, CDR2 YYDKDF (reference sequence). Trimming at V came to 5 bases and at J to 7 bases, leaving 8 bases not matched to a gene. The CDR3 runs 14 residues. In DNA form, the CDR3 reads TGTGCCACCAGCCCCGGGACAGGGGTCGAGGAGCAGTACTTC. Translation: CATSPGTGVEEQYF.

This clone was counted between two and nine times. V and J are TRBV9 and TRBJ2-3; 8 bases align to TRBD2. V gave up 4 bases and J gave up 5 bases; unmatched junction bases: 12. This CDR3 comprises 16 residues. From germline, CDR1 is SGDLS and CDR2 YYNGEE. CDR3 nucleotides: TGTGCCAGCAGCCCTTTAGCGGGGCCTGTCGGAGATACGCAGTATTTT. Translation gives CASSPLAGPVGDTQYF.